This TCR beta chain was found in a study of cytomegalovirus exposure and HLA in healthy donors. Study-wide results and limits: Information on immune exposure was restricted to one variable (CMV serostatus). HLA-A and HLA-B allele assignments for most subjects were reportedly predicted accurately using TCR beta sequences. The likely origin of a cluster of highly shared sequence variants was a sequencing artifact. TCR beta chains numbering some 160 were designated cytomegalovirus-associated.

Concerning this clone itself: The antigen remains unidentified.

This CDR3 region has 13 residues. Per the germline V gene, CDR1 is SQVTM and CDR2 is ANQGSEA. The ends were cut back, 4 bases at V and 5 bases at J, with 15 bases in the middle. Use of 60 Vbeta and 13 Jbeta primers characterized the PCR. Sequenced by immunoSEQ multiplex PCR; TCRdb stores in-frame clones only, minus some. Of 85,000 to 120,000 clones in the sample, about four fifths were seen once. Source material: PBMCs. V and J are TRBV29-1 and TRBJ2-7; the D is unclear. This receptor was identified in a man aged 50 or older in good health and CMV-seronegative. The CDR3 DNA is TGCAGCGTTGTGGTTTCTGTGGGCCACGAGCAGTACTTC. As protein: CSVVVSVGHEQYF.